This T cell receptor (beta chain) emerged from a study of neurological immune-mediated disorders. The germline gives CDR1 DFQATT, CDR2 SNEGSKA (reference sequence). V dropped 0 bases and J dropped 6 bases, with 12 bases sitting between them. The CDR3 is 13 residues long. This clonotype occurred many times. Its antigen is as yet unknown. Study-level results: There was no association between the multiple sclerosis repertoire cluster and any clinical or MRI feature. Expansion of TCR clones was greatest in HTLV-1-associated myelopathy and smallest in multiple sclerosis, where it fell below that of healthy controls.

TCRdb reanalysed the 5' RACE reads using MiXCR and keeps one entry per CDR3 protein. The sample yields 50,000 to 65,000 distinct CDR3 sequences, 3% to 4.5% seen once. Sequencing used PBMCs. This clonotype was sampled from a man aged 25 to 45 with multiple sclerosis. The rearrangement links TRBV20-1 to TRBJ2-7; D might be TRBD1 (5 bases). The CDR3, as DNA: TGCAGTGCTAGAGATCACAGCCAGGGCGAGCAGTACTTC. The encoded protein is CSARDHSQGEQYF.